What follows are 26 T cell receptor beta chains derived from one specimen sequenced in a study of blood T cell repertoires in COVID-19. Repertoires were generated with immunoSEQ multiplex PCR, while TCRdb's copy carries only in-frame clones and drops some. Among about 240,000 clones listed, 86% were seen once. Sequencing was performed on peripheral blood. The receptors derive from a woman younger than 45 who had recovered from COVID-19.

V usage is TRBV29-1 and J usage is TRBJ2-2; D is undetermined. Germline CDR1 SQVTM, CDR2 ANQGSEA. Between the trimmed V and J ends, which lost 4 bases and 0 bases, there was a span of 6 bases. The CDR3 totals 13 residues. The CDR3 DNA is TGCAGCGTTGCCACTTCGAACACCGGGGAGCTGTTTTTT. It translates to CSVATSNTGELFF.

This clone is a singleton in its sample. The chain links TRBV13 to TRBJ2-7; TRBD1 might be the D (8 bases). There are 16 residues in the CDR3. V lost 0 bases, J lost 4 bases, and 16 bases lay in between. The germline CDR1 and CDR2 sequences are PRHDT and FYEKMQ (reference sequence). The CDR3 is CASSLGGQGGRYEQYF. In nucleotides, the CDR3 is TGTGCCAGCAGCTTAGGCGGACAGGGAGGGCGATACGAGCAGTACTTC.

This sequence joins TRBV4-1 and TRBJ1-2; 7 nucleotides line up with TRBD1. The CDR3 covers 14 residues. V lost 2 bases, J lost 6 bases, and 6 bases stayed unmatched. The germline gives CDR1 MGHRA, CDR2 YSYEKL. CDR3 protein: CASSQQDRDHGYTF. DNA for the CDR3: TGCGCCAGCAGCCAACAAGACAGGGACCATGGCTACACCTTC.

The CDR3 loop is CASSLEAEISNQPQHF. As DNA, the CDR3 is TGTGCCAGCAGCTTAGAAGCGGAGATTAGCAATCAGCCCCAGCATTTT. The genes are TRBV7-8 and TRBJ1-5, with D unclear. This CDR3 is 16 amino acids long. Germline lookup yields CDR1 SGHVS and CDR2 FQNEAQ. Trimming took off 1 base at V and 0 bases at J, with 10 bases between the two ends.

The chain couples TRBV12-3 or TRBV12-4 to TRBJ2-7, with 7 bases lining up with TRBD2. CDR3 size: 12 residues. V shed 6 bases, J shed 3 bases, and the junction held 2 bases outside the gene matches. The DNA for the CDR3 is TGTGCCAGCAGCCCGGGGGGCTACGAGCAGTACTTC. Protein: CASSPGGYEQYF.

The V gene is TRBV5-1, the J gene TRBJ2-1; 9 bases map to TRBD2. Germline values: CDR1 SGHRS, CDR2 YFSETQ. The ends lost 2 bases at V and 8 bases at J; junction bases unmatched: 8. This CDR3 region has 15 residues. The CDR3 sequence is CASSFLGTSSYEQFF. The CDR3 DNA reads TGCGCCAGCAGCTTCCTCGGGACTAGCTCGTATGAGCAGTTCTTC.

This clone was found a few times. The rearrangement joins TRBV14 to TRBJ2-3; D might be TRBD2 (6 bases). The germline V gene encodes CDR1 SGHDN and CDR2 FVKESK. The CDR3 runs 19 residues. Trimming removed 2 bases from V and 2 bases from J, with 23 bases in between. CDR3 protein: CASSQSFRYRTTDTDTQYF. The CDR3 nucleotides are TGTGCCAGCAGCCAAAGTTTTAGGTACAGGACTACAGACACAGATACGCAGTATTTT.

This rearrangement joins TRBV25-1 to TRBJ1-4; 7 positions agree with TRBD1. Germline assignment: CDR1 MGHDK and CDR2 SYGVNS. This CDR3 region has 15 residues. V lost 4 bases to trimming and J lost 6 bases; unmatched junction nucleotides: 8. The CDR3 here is CASSAPGQLYEKLFF. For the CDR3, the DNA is TGTGCCAGCAGTGCACCGGGACAGCTCTATGAAAAACTGTTTTTT.

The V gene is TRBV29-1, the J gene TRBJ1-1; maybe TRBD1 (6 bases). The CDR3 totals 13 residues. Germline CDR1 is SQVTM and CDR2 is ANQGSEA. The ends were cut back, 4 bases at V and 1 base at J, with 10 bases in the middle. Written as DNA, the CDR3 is TGCAGCGTTGGACAGGAAAGGAACACTGAAGCTTTCTTT. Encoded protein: CSVGQERNTEAFF.

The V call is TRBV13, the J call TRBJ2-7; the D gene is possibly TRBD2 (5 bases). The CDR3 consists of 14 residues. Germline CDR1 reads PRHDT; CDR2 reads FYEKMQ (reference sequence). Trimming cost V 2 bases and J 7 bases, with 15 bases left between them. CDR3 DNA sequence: TGTGCCAGCAGCTTATGGGGAGAAGTTTGGGAGCAGTACTTC. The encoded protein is CASSLWGEVWEQYF.

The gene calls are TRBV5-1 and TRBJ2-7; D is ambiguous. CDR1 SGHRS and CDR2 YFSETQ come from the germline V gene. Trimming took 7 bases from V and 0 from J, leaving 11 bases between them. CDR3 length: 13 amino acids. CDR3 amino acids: CASRRADSYEQYF. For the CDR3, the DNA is TGCGCCAGCCGTCGTGCGGACTCCTACGAGCAGTACTTC.

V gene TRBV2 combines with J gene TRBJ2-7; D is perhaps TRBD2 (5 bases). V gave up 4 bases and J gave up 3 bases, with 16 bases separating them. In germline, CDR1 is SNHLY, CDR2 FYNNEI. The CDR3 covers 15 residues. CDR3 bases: TGTGCCAGCAGTGGGATCGGGGTCAGAGTCTACGAGCAGTACTTC. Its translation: CASSGIGVRVYEQYF.

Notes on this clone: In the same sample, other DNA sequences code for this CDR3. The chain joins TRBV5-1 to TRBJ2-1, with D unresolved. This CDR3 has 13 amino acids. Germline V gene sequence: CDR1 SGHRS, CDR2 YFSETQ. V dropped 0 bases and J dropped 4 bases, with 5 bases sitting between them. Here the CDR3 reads CASSLDSYNEQFF. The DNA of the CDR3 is TGCGCCAGCAGCTTGGACAGTTACAATGAGCAGTTCTTC.

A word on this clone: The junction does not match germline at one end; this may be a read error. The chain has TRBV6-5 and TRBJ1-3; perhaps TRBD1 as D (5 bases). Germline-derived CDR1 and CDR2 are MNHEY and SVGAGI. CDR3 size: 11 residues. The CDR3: CAGSGGDTIYF. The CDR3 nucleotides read TGTGCCGGCAGCGGAGGGGACACCATATATTTT.

The CDR3 coding sequence is TGTGCCAGCAGCTTGTTTCAGCAGGGCGTAAATAGGTACAATGAGCAGTTCTTC. Amino acid sequence: CASSLFQQGVNRYNEQFF. The chain links TRBV5-6 to TRBJ2-1, with D possibly being TRBD1 (5 bases). The CDR3 covers 18 residues. V was clipped by 1 base and J by 4 bases, with 21 bases between them. Germline CDR1 and CDR2: SGHDT and YYEEEE.

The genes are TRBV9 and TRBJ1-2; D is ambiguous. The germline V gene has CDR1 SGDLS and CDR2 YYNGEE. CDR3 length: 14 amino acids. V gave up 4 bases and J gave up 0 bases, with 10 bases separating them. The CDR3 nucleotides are TGTGCCAGCAGCCCCGACTTTTCTAACTATGGCTACACCTTC. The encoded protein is CASSPDFSNYGYTF.

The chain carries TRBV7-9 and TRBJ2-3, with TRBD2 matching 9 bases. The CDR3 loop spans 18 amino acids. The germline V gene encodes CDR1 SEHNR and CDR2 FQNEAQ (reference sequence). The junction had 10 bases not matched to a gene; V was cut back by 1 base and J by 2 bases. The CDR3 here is CASSLGLAELLYTDTQYF. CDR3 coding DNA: TGTGCCAGCAGCTTAGGACTAGCGGAGCTCCTTTACACAGATACGCAGTATTTT.

The CDR3 region has the DNA TGTGCCACCAGTGAGGAAGCCGGGACAGGGGTCGGGGAGCAGTTCTTC. Its protein is CATSEEAGTGVGEQFF. This chain uses TRBV24-1 with TRBJ2-1, with TRBD1 matching over 10 bases. The germline gives CDR1 KGHDR, CDR2 SFDVKD. The CDR3 covers 16 residues. Unmatched junction bases numbered 12, after V lost 4 bases and J lost 10 bases.

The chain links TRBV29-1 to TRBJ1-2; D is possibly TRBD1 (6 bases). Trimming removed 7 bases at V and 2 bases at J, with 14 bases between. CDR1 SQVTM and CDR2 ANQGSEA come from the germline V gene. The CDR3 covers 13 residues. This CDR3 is CSAWYQGNYGYTF. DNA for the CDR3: TGCAGCGCCTGGTATCAGGGGAACTATGGCTACACCTTC.

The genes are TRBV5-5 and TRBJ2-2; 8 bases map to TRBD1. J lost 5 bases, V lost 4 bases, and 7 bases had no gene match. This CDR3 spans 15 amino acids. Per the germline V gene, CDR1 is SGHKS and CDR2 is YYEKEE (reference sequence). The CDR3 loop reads CASSSPGTGTGELFF. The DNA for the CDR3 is TGTGCCAGCAGCAGTCCCGGGACAGGTACCGGGGAGCTGTTTTTT.

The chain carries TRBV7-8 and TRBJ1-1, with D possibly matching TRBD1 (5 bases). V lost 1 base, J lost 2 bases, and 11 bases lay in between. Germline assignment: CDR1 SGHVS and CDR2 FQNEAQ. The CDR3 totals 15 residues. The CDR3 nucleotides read TGTGCCAGCAGCTTAGGCAAGGGGACTAACACTGAAGCTTTCTTT. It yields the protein CASSLGKGTNTEAFF.

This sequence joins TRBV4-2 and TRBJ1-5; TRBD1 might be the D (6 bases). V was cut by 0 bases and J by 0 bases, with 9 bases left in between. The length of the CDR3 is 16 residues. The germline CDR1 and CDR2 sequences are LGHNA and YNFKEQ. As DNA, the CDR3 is TGTGCCAGCAGCCAAGATGGGGGCAGTAGCAATCAGCCCCAGCATTTT. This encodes CASSQDGGSSNQPQHF.

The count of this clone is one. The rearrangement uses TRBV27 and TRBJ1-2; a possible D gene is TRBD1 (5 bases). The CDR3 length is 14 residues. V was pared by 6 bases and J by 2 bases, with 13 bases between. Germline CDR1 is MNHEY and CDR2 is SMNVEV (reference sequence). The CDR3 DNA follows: TGTGCCAGCAGGGGGGGTGGACACAACTATGGCTACACCTTC. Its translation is CASRGGGHNYGYTF.

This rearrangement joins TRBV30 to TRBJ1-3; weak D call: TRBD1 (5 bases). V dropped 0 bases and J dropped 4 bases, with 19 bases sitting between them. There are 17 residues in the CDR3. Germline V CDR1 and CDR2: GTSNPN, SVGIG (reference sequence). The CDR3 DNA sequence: TGTGCCTGGAGTGTCCCAACCCAACGACAGCGAGGAAACACCATATATTTT. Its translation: CAWSVPTQRQRGNTIYF.

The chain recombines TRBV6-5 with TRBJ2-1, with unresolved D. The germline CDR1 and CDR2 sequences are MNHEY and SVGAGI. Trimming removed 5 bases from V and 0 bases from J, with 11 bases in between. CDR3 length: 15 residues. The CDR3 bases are TGTGCCAGCAGTCCTACTGATCGCTCCTACAATGAGCAGTTCTTC. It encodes CASSPTDRSYNEQFF.

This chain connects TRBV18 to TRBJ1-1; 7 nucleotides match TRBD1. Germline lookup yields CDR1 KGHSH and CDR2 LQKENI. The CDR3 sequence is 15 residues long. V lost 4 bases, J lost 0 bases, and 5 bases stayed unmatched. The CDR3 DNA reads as TGTGCCAGCTCACTCCAGGGGGGCATGAACACTGAAGCTTTCTTT. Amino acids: CASSLQGGMNTEAFF.